The 25 T cell receptor beta chains given below trace back to one sample, sequenced in a study of blood T cell repertoires in COVID-19 (dated by TCRdb to 2019 to 2021). Library preparation used the immunoSEQ multiplex PCR assay. TCRdb's version of the immuneACCESS table is confined to in-frame rearrangements and falls short of the full clone set. An unresolved V gene accounts for under half of the shortfall where checked; the remainder is of unknown origin. For this sample the table gives 210,000 or so clones, of which roughly nine tenths were detected only once. Of the sample, roughly 2.2% falls within the top ten clones. The sample was peripheral blood. The receptors shown here come from a woman aged 45-59 years with acute or convalescent COVID-19.

The rearrangement links TRBV5-1 to TRBJ1-3; D is ambiguous. Germline lookup yields CDR1 SGHRS and CDR2 YFSETQ. V dropped 2 bases and J dropped 0 bases, with 6 bases sitting between them. The CDR3 is 14 amino acids. This chain's CDR3 is CASSFGFSGNTIYF. CDR3 bases: TGCGCCAGCAGCTTCGGGTTCTCTGGAAACACCATATATTTT.

Only a few counts were recorded for this clone. The chain combines TRBV5-1 with TRBJ1-1; 7 bases map to TRBD1. The J segment lost 4 bases and the V segment lost 0 bases, leaving 9 bases of the junction unmatched. Germline lookup yields CDR1 SGHRS and CDR2 YFSETQ. The CDR3 has 16 amino acids. The CDR3 loop reads CASSLGLRQGGTEAFF. CDR3 nucleotide sequence: TGCGCCAGCAGCTTGGGGCTCCGACAGGGCGGCACTGAAGCTTTCTTT.

The rearrangement uses TRBV30 and TRBJ2-5; 7 positions match TRBD2. Germline V gene lookup returns CDR1 GTSNPN and CDR2 SVGIG (reference sequence). The CDR3 runs 13 residues. The V and J ends lost 7 bases and 7 bases, in that order; junction bases with no gene match: 12. The DNA for the CDR3 is TGTGCCTTGAATCTAGCGGCAGGCATGACCCAGTACTTC. Translated, it gives CALNLAAGMTQYF.

The J gene is TRBJ1-1, the V gene TRBV6-5, with D unresolved. Per germline, CDR1 MNHEY and CDR2 SVGAGI. CDR3 length: 12 amino acids. The germline V and J ends were trimmed by 6 bases and 7 bases, with 12 bases remaining between them. This CDR3 reads CASSLPPLEAFF. In DNA, the CDR3 is TGTGCCAGCAGCCTCCCCCCCCTTGAAGCTTTCTTT.

This clone appeared a single time. This sequence joins TRBV5-1 and TRBJ2-5, with a possible D match to TRBD2 (5 bases). This CDR3 spans 15 amino acids. Germline V CDR1 and CDR2: SGHRS, YFSETQ. Trimming removed 1 base from V and 3 bases from J, with 13 bases in between. The CDR3 reads CASSLWSSEEETQYF. CDR3 coding DNA: TGCGCCAGCAGCTTGTGGAGTTCGGAGGAAGAGACCCAGTACTTC.

The chain carries TRBV18 and TRBJ2-7; possibly TRBD2 for D (5 bases). Trimming took 3 bases from V and 2 from J, leaving 11 bases between them. The length of the CDR3 is 14 residues. The germline V gene has CDR1 KGHSH and CDR2 LQKENI. DNA of the CDR3: TGTGCCAGCTCACCCGAGGTGGGAGCCTACGAGCAGTACTTC. Amino acid sequence: CASSPEVGAYEQYF.

The V and J genes are TRBV18 and TRBJ2-1; D is possibly TRBD2 (6 bases). Trimming left V 3 bases short and J 1 base short, with 10 bases between. This CDR3 is built from 15 residues. Per germline, CDR1 KGHSH and CDR2 LQKENI. The CDR3 DNA follows: TGTGCCAGCTCACCCCCTAGCGAGTCCTACAATGAGCAGTTCTTC. It codes for CASSPPSESYNEQFF.

V is TRBV15 and J is TRBJ2-6; no firm D call. CDR1 and CDR2 from the germline V gene are LNHNV and YYDKDF (reference sequence). CDR3 length equals 17 residues. Trimming cost V 4 bases and J 0 bases, with 13 bases left between them. The chain's CDR3 is CATSMQTLGSGANVLTF. CDR3 in DNA: TGTGCCACCAGCATGCAGACTTTGGGCTCTGGGGCCAACGTCCTGACTTTC.

This chain uses TRBV7-3 with TRBJ2-5; 9 positions match TRBD1. The junction had 5 bases not matched to a gene; V was cut back by 1 base and J by 2 bases. The CDR3 has 16 residues. Germline values: CDR1 SGHTA, CDR2 FQGTGA. The CDR3 coding sequence is TGTGCCAGCAGCTTAAGTCCGACAGGGGGTCAAGAGACCCAGTACTTC. Translation: CASSLSPTGGQETQYF.

The chain is built from TRBV27 and TRBJ2-7; a possible D gene is TRBD1 (6 bases). With 5 bases removed from V and 4 bases from J, the gap between germline ends came to 18 bases. Germline assignment: CDR1 MNHEY and CDR2 SMNVEV (reference sequence). CDR3 length: 15 residues. CDR3: CASSPTPGTKYEQYF. CDR3 coding DNA: TGTGCCAGCAGTCCCACCCCCGGGACAAAATACGAGCAGTACTTC.

This sequence joins TRBV7-9 and TRBJ2-5; TRBD2 might be the D (7 bases). Germline CDR1 and CDR2: SEHNR and FQNEAQ (reference sequence). Trimming removed 5 bases from V and 4 bases from J, with 17 bases in between. The CDR3 spans 15 residues. CDR3 nucleotides: TGTGCCAGCAGCCCCCGGGGAGGGGGTACAGAGACCCAGTACTTC. It translates to CASSPRGGGTETQYF. The full variable domain, in which reference TRBV7-9 and TRBJ2-5 provide the parts outside the CDR3, is DTGVSQNPRHKITKRGQNVTFRCDPISEHNRLYWYRQTLGQGPEFLTYFQNEAQLEKSRLLSDRFSAERPKGSFSTLEIQRTEQGDSAMYLCASSPRGGGTETQYFGPGTRLLVL.

The rearrangement joins TRBV5-4 to TRBJ2-1; D might be TRBD2 (5 bases). The CDR3 has 17 amino acids. Germline CDR1 and CDR2: SGHNT and YYREEE (reference sequence). The V end lost 3 bases, the J end lost 4 bases, and 20 bases lay between the germline ends. For the CDR3, the DNA is TGTGCCAGCAGCTCGATAAACTCCCCTGGCGGGTACAATGAGCAGTTCTTC. Amino acid sequence: CASSSINSPGGYNEQFF. Using reference TRBV5-4 and TRBJ2-1 for the parts outside the CDR3, the full variable domain is ETGVTQSPTHLIKTRGQQVTLRCSSQSGHNTVSWYQQALGQGPQFIFQYYREEENGRGNFPPRFSGLQFPNYSSELNVNALELDDSALYLCASSSINSPGGYNEQFFGPGTRLTVL.

This rearrangement joins TRBV2 to TRBJ1-5; TRBD1 is a possible D gene (6 bases). Germline CDR1 SNHLY, CDR2 FYNNEI. V lost 2 bases and J lost 6, with 20 bases in between. The CDR3 extends over 17 amino acids. This CDR3 reads CASSENPPGTSRQPQHF. In nucleotides, the CDR3 is TGTGCCAGCAGTGAAAACCCTCCCGGGACATCACGTCAGCCCCAGCATTTT.

The chain's CDR3 is CASSGGTSEVTGELFF. The CDR3 nucleotides read TGTGCCAGCAGTGGGGGGACTAGCGAGGTTACCGGGGAGCTGTTTTTT. The chain joins TRBV6-1 to TRBJ2-2, with 10 nucleotides matching TRBD2. Germline values: CDR1 MNHNS, CDR2 SASEGT. The CDR3 loop spans 16 amino acids. Trimming removed 4 bases from V and 5 bases from J; junction bases left unmatched: 7.

V and J are TRBV24-1 and TRBJ2-1; 14 bases agree with TRBD2. V was clipped by 8 bases and J by 1 base; unmatched bases: 3. CDR1 is KGHDR, CDR2 SFDVKD, per germline. There are 16 residues in the CDR3. For the CDR3, the DNA is TGTGCCACCAACGGACTAGCGGGAGGATCCTACAATGAGCAGTTCTTC. Encoded protein: CATNGLAGGSYNEQFF.

The chain carries TRBV28 and TRBJ1-5; D is possibly TRBD1 (5 bases). The CDR3 has 15 residues. Trimming removed 3 bases at V and 2 bases at J, with 11 bases between. Germline CDR1 is MDHEN and CDR2 is SYDVKM. CDR3 coding DNA: TGTGCCAGCAGTTTCTCAGGGATTGGCAATCAGCCCCAGCATTTT. Translated, it gives CASSFSGIGNQPQHF.

This clone was counted once. This rearrangement joins TRBV6-5 to TRBJ1-1; D is perhaps TRBD1 (6 bases). The V end lost 4 bases, the J end lost 1 base, and 13 bases lay between the germline ends. The germline CDR1 and CDR2 sequences are MNHEY and SVGAGI. The CDR3 length is 15 residues. The CDR3 DNA is TGTGCCAGCAGTTCAACAGGGTTTGGGAACACTGAAGCTTTCTTT. Protein product: CASSSTGFGNTEAFF.

This chain links TRBV5-4 with TRBJ2-5; 7 bases agree with TRBD1. V lost 0 bases to trimming and J lost 2 bases; unmatched junction nucleotides: 1. The germline CDR1 and CDR2 sequences are SGHNT and YYREEE (reference sequence). The length of the CDR3 is 14 residues. CDR3 sequence: CASSLAQGQETQYF. The CDR3 DNA sequence: TGTGCCAGCAGCTTGGCACAGGGGCAAGAGACCCAGTACTTC.

The genes are TRBV27 and TRBJ1-2; 7 bases line up with TRBD1. The length of the CDR3 is 12 residues. Germline CDR1 is MNHEY and CDR2 is SMNVEV (reference sequence). Trimming removed 6 bases from V and 2 bases from J; junction bases left unmatched: 0. The CDR3 loop reads CASRQGNYGYTF. The CDR3 DNA sequence: TGTGCCAGCAGACAGGGGAACTATGGCTACACCTTC.

The rearrangement links TRBV19 to TRBJ2-2; TRBD1 is a possible D gene (6 bases). Trimming pared 5 bases from V and 7 bases from J, leaving 14 bases between. CDR1 and CDR2 from the germline V gene are LNHDA and SQIVND (reference sequence). The CDR3 runs to 14 residues. The chain's CDR3 is CASSRTEIRGELFF. DNA of the CDR3: TGTGCCAGTAGTCGGACAGAGATACGCGGGGAGCTGTTTTTT.

The gene calls are TRBV2 and TRBJ2-1; D is possibly TRBD2 (5 bases). The CDR3 sequence is 15 residues long. Trimming removed 4 bases from V and 2 bases from J, with 12 bases in between. CDR1 and CDR2 from the germline V gene are SNHLY and FYNNEI. This CDR3 reads CASSGGSATYNEQFF. In DNA form, the CDR3 reads TGTGCCAGCAGTGGGGGTAGCGCCACCTACAATGAGCAGTTCTTC.

The CDR3 DNA reads as TGTGCCAGCAGCTTCCGGGACAGGCTTAATGAAAAACTGTTTTTT. Its protein is CASSFRDRLNEKLFF. This rearrangement joins TRBV13 to TRBJ1-4; 8 bases line up with TRBD1. The V and J ends lost 3 bases and 4 bases, in that order; junction bases with no gene match: 4. CDR1 is PRHDT, CDR2 FYEKMQ, per germline (reference sequence). The CDR3 has 15 amino acids.

The rearrangement joins TRBV11-2 to TRBJ2-5, with 11 bases aligning to TRBD1. Losses at the gene ends were 4 bases for V and 5 bases for J; bases not matched to a gene: 6. The CDR3 covers 15 residues. Looked up from germline, CDR1 is SGHAT and CDR2 is FQNNGV. The CDR3 reads CASSSGDRGRETQYF. DNA for the CDR3: TGTGCCAGCAGCTCAGGGGACAGGGGGAGGGAGACCCAGTACTTC.

This chain uses TRBV5-1 with TRBJ1-6, with D hard to call. V was trimmed by 0 bases and J by 11 bases, leaving 12 bases between them. The CDR3 has 14 amino acids. The germline V gene has CDR1 SGHRS and CDR2 YFSETQ. CDR3 nucleotide sequence: TGCGCCAGCAGCTTGGGACAAGGAATGGCACCCCTCCACTTT. As protein: CASSLGQGMAPLHF.

This chain connects TRBV12-3 or TRBV12-4 to TRBJ1-2, with 7 bases fitting TRBD1. V lost 3 bases, J lost 8 bases, and 6 bases stayed unmatched. This CDR3 contains 13 residues. The CDR3 loop reads CASSFRGVKGYTF. CDR3 bases: TGTGCCAGCAGTTTCAGGGGGGTGAAAGGCTACACCTTC.